This entry describes one T cell receptor beta chain. Germline CDR1 is SGHNT and CDR2 is YENEEA. After removal of 3 bases from V and 6 bases from J, the junction contained 5 bases not matched to a gene. The CDR3 is 16 residues long. This specimen belongs to a study of blood T cell repertoires in COVID-19. Study-level background: Sources were T cells, B-cell-depleted T cells, or PBMCs; the material itself was cDNA or gDNA.

How the authors handled the data: Amplified reference gene primers provided the basis for estimating nucleated cell counts. TCRdb's copy holds only in-frame clones and misses some; the assay was immunoSEQ multiplex PCR. D and trimming were read from the DNA, whereas the V and J calls and clone size are those reported in that table. The sample contains tens of thousands of clones, roughly 90% of which appear only once. Sequencing was done on a sample of peripheral blood. V gene TRBV11-3 combines with J gene TRBJ2-1, with 13 bases aligning to TRBD2. The sequence was obtained from a woman in her fifties or sixties with active or convalescent COVID-19. The DNA of the CDR3 is TGTGCCAGCAGCTTGGGGACTAGCGGGAAGAGCAATGAGCAGTTCTTC. This sequence encodes CASSLGTSGKSNEQFF.